Below are 28 T cell receptor beta chains sequenced from a single sample in a study of blood T cell repertoires in COVID-19. Here immunoSEQ multiplex PCR was the method, and the copy in TCRdb shows in-frame clones only, minus some. This table has about 150,000 clones, 80% appearing once. The sample taken for sequencing was peripheral blood. These TCRs come from a woman aged 50 to 60 with acute or convalescent COVID-19.

The J gene is TRBJ2-3, the V gene TRBV7-3, with D possibly matching TRBD2 (5 bases). The CDR3 contains 15 residues. Germline V lookup: CDR1 SGHTA, CDR2 FQGTGA. The V gene lost 4 bases and the J gene lost 4 bases, with 15 bases spanning the gap. CDR3 sequence reads: CASSSRAGTADTQYF. The DNA of the CDR3 is TGTGCCAGCAGCTCCCGGGCGGGTACCGCAGATACGCAGTATTTT.

The gene calls are TRBV6-5 and TRBJ2-7, with 8 bases matching TRBD1. The CDR3 is 12 residues long. The J segment lost 4 bases and the V segment lost 10 bases, leaving 6 bases of the junction unmatched. Germline V lookup: CDR1 MNHEY, CDR2 SVGAGI. CDR3 sequence reads: CATWDRLYEQYF. CDR3 DNA sequence: TGTGCCACTTGGGACAGGTTGTACGAGCAGTACTTC.

The V gene is TRBV4-1, the J gene TRBJ2-3; unclear D gene. CDR3 length: 15 residues. The germline CDR1 and CDR2 sequences are MGHRA and YSYEKL. V lost 6 bases and J lost 3, with 16 bases in between. CDR3 bases: TGCGCCAGCAGATACACTATACATCAAACAGATACGCAGTATTTT. Amino acid sequence: CASRYTIHQTDTQYF.

V gene TRBV12-5 combines with J gene TRBJ2-1; TRBD1 might be the D (6 bases). The CDR3 is 14 residues long. Germline-derived CDR1 and CDR2 are LGHNT and FRNRAP. Trimming took off 5 bases at V and 7 bases at J, with 15 bases between the two ends. CDR3 sequence: CASGPTGNRNEQFF. The CDR3, as DNA: TGTGCTAGTGGTCCTACAGGGAACAGGAATGAGCAGTTCTTC.

A few counts support this clone. The J gene is TRBJ1-2, the V gene TRBV4-1; 8 bases map to TRBD1. CDR3 length equals 16 residues. Unmatched junction bases numbered 7, after V lost 0 bases and J lost 4 bases. Germline CDR1 MGHRA, CDR2 YSYEKL. This CDR3 is CASSQDLWGTGYGYTF. The CDR3 region has the DNA TGCGCCAGCAGCCAAGATCTTTGGGGGACAGGCTATGGCTACACCTTC.

The rearrangement joins TRBV12-3 or TRBV12-4 to TRBJ1-5, with D hard to call. This CDR3 comprises 13 residues. V shed 3 bases and J shed 6 bases, with 9 bases lying between them. This chain's CDR3 is CASSFRGGQPQHF. The CDR3 DNA follows: TGTGCCAGCAGTTTTCGGGGAGGTCAGCCCCAGCATTTT.

The V call is TRBV2, the J call TRBJ2-2; D possibly corresponds to TRBD1 (5 bases). V lost 6 bases and J lost 0, with 11 bases in between. CDR3 length equals 15 residues. CDR1 SNHLY and CDR2 FYNNEI come from the germline V gene. The CDR3 nucleotides are TGTGCCAGCAGCCTAGAGACAGCGAACACCGGGGAGCTGTTTTTT. Its protein is CASSLETANTGELFF.

This clone was counted between two and nine times. This chain connects TRBV7-2 to TRBJ2-7, with D tentatively TRBD1 (6 bases). Between the trimmed V and J ends, which lost 2 bases and 6 bases, there was a span of 14 bases. Germline CDR1 reads SGHTA; CDR2 reads FQGNSA. The CDR3 has 14 amino acids. CDR3 nucleotides: TGTGCCAGCAGCTTAATGGGGGCCGGAGCCGAGCAGTACTTC. Translating it yields CASSLMGAGAEQYF.

The chain uses TRBV7-2 and TRBJ2-2; 8 nucleotides line up with TRBD1. Per germline, CDR1 SGHTA and CDR2 FQGNSA. Trimming at V came to 4 bases and at J to 4 bases, leaving 8 bases not matched to a gene. The length of the CDR3 is 16 residues. Here the CDR3 reads CASSSPTGVGTGELFF. The CDR3 DNA follows: TGTGCCAGCAGCTCCCCGACAGGGGTGGGCACCGGGGAGCTGTTTTTT.

This chain links TRBV5-1 with TRBJ1-2; D is possibly TRBD1 (6 bases). V shed 4 bases and J shed 1 base, with 17 bases lying between them. The CDR3 runs 16 residues. From germline, CDR1 is SGHRS and CDR2 YFSETQ. The CDR3, as DNA: TGCGCCAGCAGCCCGGTACAGGGTCGGGATAACTATGGCTACACCTTC. It yields the protein CASSPVQGRDNYGYTF.

V usage is TRBV6-5 and J usage is TRBJ1-1; tentatively, D is TRBD1 (5 bases). Germline-derived CDR1 and CDR2 are MNHEY and SVGAGI. The CDR3 covers 13 residues. V was cut by 2 bases and J by 4 bases, with 8 bases left in between. The chain's CDR3 is CASSYDRRTEAFF. The CDR3 nucleotides are TGTGCCAGCAGTTACGACAGACGCACTGAAGCTTTCTTT.

The chain uses TRBV6-5 and TRBJ2-4; 8 bases line up with TRBD1. With V trimmed by 5 bases and J by 9 bases, 9 bases remained unmatched. CDR1 and CDR2 from the germline V gene are MNHEY and SVGAGI. The CDR3 spans 14 residues. This chain's CDR3 is CASSQDRVGVIQYF. The CDR3 DNA is TGTGCCAGCAGTCAGGACAGGGTCGGCGTCATTCAGTACTTC.

V is TRBV7-9 and J is TRBJ1-2; 7 bases fit TRBD1. V lost 4 bases to trimming and J lost 8 bases; unmatched junction nucleotides: 7. Germline loops: CDR1 SEHNR, CDR2 FQNEAQ (reference sequence). The CDR3 totals 13 residues. CDR3: CASSSTGVIGYTF. CDR3 DNA sequence: TGTGCCAGCAGCTCTACAGGGGTTATCGGCTACACCTTC. The whole variable domain, remainder taken from reference TRBV7-9 and TRBJ1-2, is DTGVSQNPRHKITKRGQNVTFRCDPISEHNRLYWYRQTLGQGPEFLTYFQNEAQLEKSRLLSDRFSAERPKGSFSTLEIQRTEQGDSAMYLCASSSTGVIGYTFGSGTRLTVV.

In this sample, this clone turned up once. The chain has TRBV27 and TRBJ1-2; D is possibly TRBD1 (5 bases). Between the trimmed V and J ends, which lost 3 bases and 5 bases, there was a span of 16 bases. CDR1 MNHEY and CDR2 SMNVEV come from the germline V gene (reference sequence). The CDR3 sequence is 15 residues long. CDR3 sequence (DNA): TGTGCCAGCAGTTTGGGGGGTCAGATAAGTTATGGCTACACCTTC. It is translated as CASSLGGQISYGYTF.

This clone was seen only a few times. This chain connects TRBV27 to TRBJ2-1, with D perhaps matching TRBD2 (5 bases). The CDR3 covers 13 residues. CDR1 is MNHEY, CDR2 SMNVEV, per germline (reference sequence). V lost 8 bases to trimming and J lost 0 bases, with 8 bases between them. This chain's CDR3 is CASGTSSYNEQFF. The DNA of the CDR3 is TGTGCCAGCGGAACTAGCTCCTACAATGAGCAGTTCTTC.

The chain couples TRBV18 to TRBJ1-5, with TRBD1 matching over 11 bases. Germline V CDR1 and CDR2: KGHSH, LQKENI. CDR3 length equals 15 residues. V was pared by 4 bases and J by 5 bases, with 4 bases of the junction left unmatched. DNA for the CDR3: TGTGCCAGCTCACAGGGACAGGGGGATTATCAGCCCCAGCATTTT. It encodes CASSQGQGDYQPQHF.

The V gene is TRBV6-6, the J gene TRBJ2-2, with D possibly matching TRBD1 (5 bases). CDR3 length: 17 amino acids. The germline V gene has CDR1 MNHNY and CDR2 SVGAGI (reference sequence). Trimming stripped 5 bases from V and 0 bases from J, with 16 bases between. The CDR3 bases are TGTGCCAGCAGTCTCACTGGGGCGCTCGCGAACACCGGGGAGCTGTTTTTT. Encoded protein: CASSLTGALANTGELFF.

J is TRBJ2-7 and V is TRBV6-5, with D possibly matching TRBD1 (5 bases). The CDR3 has 12 residues. From germline, CDR1 is MNHEY and CDR2 SVGAGI. V was shortened by 6 bases and J by 4 bases, with 10 bases between the two germline ends. The CDR3 reads CASRGQGYEQYF. As DNA, the CDR3 is TGTGCCAGCAGGGGCCAGGGTTACGAGCAGTACTTC.

The rearrangement joins TRBV14 to TRBJ1-6; 8 nucleotides match TRBD1. The junction had 8 bases not matched to a gene; V was cut back by 4 bases and J by 9 bases. The CDR3 covers 15 residues. Germline CDR1 and CDR2: SGHDN and FVKESK. The CDR3 sequence is CASSPRDRRFSPLHF. CDR3 in DNA: TGTGCCAGCAGCCCCCGGGACAGGAGATTTTCACCCCTCCACTTT.

V is TRBV5-3 and J is TRBJ1-5, with D perhaps TRBD1 (5 bases). TRBV5-3 is reported as an ORF; its role is uncertain. This CDR3 contains 14 residues. With 2 bases removed from V and 3 bases from J, the gap between germline ends came to 9 bases. This CDR3 reads CARSFDSVNQPQHF. CDR3 in DNA: TGTGCCAGAAGCTTCGACAGCGTCAATCAGCCCCAGCATTTT.

This chain uses TRBV16 with TRBJ1-4, with D tentatively TRBD1 (6 bases). The CDR3 spans 15 residues. Germline V gives CDR1 KGHSY, CDR2 FQNENV. Trimming cost V 0 bases and J 8 bases, with 13 bases left between them. In nucleotides, the CDR3 is TGTGCCAGCAGCCAATCAACCGGGACATACGAAAAACTGTTTTTT. Its translation is CASSQSTGTYEKLFF.

The chain recombines TRBV4-3 with TRBJ1-3; D remains unclear. The CDR3 covers 15 residues. The V end was cut by 0 bases, the J end by 2 bases, with 8 bases between. CDR1 and CDR2 from the germline V gene are LGHNA and YSLEER. The CDR3 sequence is CASSQDNLPGNTIYF. The CDR3 DNA reads TGCGCCAGCAGCCAAGACAACTTGCCTGGAAACACCATATATTTT.

The genes are TRBV4-3 and TRBJ2-1, with 11 positions matching TRBD2. This CDR3 contains 16 residues. Looked up from germline, CDR1 is LGHNA and CDR2 is YSLEER. V was pared by 1 base and J by 10 bases, with 9 bases of the junction left unmatched. CDR3 loop: CASSQGTSGGGREQFF. In DNA, the CDR3 is TGCGCCAGCAGCCAAGGTACTAGCGGGGGAGGGAGGGAGCAGTTCTTC.

The chain has TRBV9 and TRBJ2-3, with 13 bases lining up with TRBD2. CDR1 SGDLS and CDR2 YYNGEE come from the germline V gene. The CDR3 has 17 residues. Germline trimming cut 4 bases from V and 1 base from J; bases unmatched to any gene: 6. CDR3 DNA: TGTGCCAGCAGCACCCGTGGGACTAGCGGGGGCACAGATACGCAGTATTTT. It codes for CASSTRGTSGGTDTQYF.

The chain links TRBV2 to TRBJ1-6, with 7 bases that match TRBD1. This CDR3 has 15 amino acids. V dropped 7 bases and J dropped 8; count of bases not matched to a gene: 11. Germline CDR1 SNHLY, CDR2 FYNNEI. CDR3 sequence: CASTPPGTDYSPLHF. DNA of the CDR3: TGTGCCAGCACTCCCCCCGGGACAGATTATTCACCCCTCCACTTT.

This clone was counted a few times. V usage is TRBV6-2 or TRBV6-3 and J usage is TRBJ1-2, with a possible D match to TRBD1 (5 bases). V shed 2 bases and J shed 4 bases, with 8 bases lying between them. This CDR3 contains 13 residues. Germline CDR1 MNHEY, CDR2 SVGEGT. CDR3 loop: CASSYTDTYGYTF. The CDR3 coding sequence is TGTGCCAGCAGTTACACGGACACCTATGGCTACACCTTC.

The chain employs TRBV5-4 and TRBJ1-2; 10 positions agree with TRBD1. The ends lost 0 bases at V and 7 bases at J; junction bases unmatched: 9. CDR1 and CDR2 (germline): SGHNT, YYREEE (reference sequence). This CDR3 spans 16 amino acids. The CDR3 is CASSLGGQGPRRGYTF. In nucleotides, the CDR3 is TGTGCCAGCAGCTTGGGGGGACAGGGGCCGAGACGTGGCTACACCTTC.

The chain links TRBV7-8 to TRBJ1-4; TRBD1 might be the D (5 bases). This CDR3 comprises 15 residues. In germline, CDR1 is SGHVS, CDR2 FQNEAQ. Trimming stripped 5 bases from V and 10 bases from J, with 20 bases between. CDR3: CASSPPGDLSGKLFF. CDR3 nucleotides: TGTGCCAGCAGCCCACCGGGGGATCTCTCCGGAAAACTGTTTTTT.